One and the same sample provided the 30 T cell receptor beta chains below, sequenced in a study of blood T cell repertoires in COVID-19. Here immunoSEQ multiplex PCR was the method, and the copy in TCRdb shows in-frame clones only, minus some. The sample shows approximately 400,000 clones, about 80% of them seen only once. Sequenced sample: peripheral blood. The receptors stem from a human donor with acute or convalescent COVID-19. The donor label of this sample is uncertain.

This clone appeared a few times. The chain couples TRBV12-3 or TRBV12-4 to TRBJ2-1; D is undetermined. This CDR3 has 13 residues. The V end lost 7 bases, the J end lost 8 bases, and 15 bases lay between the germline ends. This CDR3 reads CASKKTGFDEQFF. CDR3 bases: TGTGCCAGCAAAAAGACCGGGTTCGATGAGCAGTTCTTC.

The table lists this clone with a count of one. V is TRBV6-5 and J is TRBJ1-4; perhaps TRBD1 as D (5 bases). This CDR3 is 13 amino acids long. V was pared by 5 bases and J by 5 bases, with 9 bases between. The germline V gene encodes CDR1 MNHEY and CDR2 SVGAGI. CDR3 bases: TGTGCCAGCAGTAACGACAGAAATGAAAAACTGTTTTTT. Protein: CASSNDRNEKLFF.

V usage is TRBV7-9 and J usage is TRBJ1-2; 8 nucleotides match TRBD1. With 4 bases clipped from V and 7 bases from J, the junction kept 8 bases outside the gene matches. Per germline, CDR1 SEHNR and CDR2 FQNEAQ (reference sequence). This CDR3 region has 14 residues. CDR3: CASSSMDRVFGYTF. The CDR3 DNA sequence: TGTGCCAGCAGCTCGATGGACAGGGTTTTTGGCTACACCTTC. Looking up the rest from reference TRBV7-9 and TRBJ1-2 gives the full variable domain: DTGVSQNPRHKITKRGQNVTFRCDPISEHNRLYWYRQTLGQGPEFLTYFQNEAQLEKSRLLSDRFSAERPKGSFSTLEIQRTEQGDSAMYLCASSSMDRVFGYTFGSGTRLTVV.

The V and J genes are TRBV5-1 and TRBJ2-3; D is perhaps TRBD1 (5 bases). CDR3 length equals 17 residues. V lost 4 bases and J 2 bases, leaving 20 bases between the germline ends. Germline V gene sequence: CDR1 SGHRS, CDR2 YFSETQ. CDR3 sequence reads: CASSPWGDQLPTDTQYF. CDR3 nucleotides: TGCGCCAGCAGCCCGTGGGGCGACCAACTCCCCACAGATACGCAGTATTTT.

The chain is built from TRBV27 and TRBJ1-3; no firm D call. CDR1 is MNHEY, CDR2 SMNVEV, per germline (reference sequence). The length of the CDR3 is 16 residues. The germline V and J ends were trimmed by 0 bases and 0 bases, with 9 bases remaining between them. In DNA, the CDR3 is TGTGCCAGCAGTTTATCGATTTCCAGCTCTGGAAACACCATATATTTT. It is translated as CASSLSISSSGNTIYF.

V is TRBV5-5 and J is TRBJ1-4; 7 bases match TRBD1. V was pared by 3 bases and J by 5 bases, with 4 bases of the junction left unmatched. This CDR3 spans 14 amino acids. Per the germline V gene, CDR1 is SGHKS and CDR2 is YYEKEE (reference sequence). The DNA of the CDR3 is TGTGCCAGCAGCTATGGACAGGCGAATGAAAAACTGTTTTTT. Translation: CASSYGQANEKLFF.

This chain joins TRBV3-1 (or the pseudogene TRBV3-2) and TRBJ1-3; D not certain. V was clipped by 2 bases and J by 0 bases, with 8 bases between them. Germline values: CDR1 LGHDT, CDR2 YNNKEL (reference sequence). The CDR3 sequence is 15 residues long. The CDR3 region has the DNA TGTGCCAGCAGCCAATGGCCTAGCTCTGGAAACACCATATATTTT. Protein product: CASSQWPSSGNTIYF.

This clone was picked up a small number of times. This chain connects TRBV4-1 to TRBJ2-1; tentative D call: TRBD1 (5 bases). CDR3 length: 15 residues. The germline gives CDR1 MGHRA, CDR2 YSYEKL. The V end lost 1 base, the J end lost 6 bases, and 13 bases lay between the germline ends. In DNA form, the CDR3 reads TGCGCCAGCAGCCAAGTCCTAACAGGTTCCAATGAGCAGTTCTTC. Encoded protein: CASSQVLTGSNEQFF.

CDR3 region: CASSTRTGGRNTIYF. CDR3 nucleotides: TGCGCCAGCAGCACGCGGACAGGGGGAAGAAACACCATATATTTT. The chain couples TRBV5-1 to TRBJ1-3, with 10 bases lining up with TRBD1. The junction had 6 bases not matched to a gene; V was cut back by 4 bases and J by 5 bases. The germline CDR1 and CDR2 sequences are SGHRS and YFSETQ. The CDR3 consists of 15 residues.

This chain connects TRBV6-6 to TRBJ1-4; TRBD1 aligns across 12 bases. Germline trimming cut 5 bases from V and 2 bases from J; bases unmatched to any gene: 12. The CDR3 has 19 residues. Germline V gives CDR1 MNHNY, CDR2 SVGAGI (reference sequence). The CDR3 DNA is TGTGCCAGCAGTCCTACAAGGGACAGGGGGCAGGTGACTAATGAAAAACTGTTTTTT. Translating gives CASSPTRDRGQVTNEKLFF.

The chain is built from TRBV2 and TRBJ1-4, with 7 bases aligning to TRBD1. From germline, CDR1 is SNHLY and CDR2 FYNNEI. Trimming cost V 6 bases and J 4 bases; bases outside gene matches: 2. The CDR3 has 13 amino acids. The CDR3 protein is CASRRGHNEKLFF. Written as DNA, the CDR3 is TGTGCCAGCAGAAGGGGGCATAATGAAAAACTGTTTTTT.

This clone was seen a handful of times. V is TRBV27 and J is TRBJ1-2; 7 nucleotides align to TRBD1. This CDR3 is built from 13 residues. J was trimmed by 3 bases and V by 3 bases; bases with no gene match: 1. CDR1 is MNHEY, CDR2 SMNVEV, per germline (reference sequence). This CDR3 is CASSFQGDYGYTF. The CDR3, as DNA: TGTGCCAGCAGTTTCCAGGGGGACTATGGCTACACCTTC.

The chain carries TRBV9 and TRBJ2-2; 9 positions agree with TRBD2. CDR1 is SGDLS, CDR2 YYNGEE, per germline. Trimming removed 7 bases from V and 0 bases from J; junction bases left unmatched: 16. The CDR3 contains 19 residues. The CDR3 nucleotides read TGTGCCAGCGGCGGTAGCGGGAGTTTCGTTAAAGCGAACACCGGGGAGCTGTTTTTT. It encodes CASGGSGSFVKANTGELFF.

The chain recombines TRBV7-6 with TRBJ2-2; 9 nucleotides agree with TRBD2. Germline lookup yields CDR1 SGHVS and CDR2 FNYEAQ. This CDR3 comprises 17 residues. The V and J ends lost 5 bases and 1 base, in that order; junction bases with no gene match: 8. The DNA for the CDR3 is TGTGCCAGCAGCCCCGGGGTAGCGGGAGTGAACACCGGGGAGCTGTTTTTT. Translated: CASSPGVAGVNTGELFF.

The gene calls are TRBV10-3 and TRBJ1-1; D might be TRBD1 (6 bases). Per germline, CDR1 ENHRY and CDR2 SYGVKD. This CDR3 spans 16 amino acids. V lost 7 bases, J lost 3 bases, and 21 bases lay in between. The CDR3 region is CAIKAPDNRDHTEAFF. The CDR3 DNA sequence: TGTGCCATCAAAGCCCCTGATAACAGGGATCACACTGAAGCTTTCTTT.

CDR3 DNA sequence: TGTGCCAGCTTACAGGGGTACGGAAACACCATATATTTT. Amino acid sequence: CASLQGYGNTIYF. The J gene is TRBJ1-3, the V gene TRBV18; TRBD1 agrees at 7 bases. Germline loops: CDR1 KGHSH, CDR2 LQKENI. V dropped 7 bases and J dropped 4; count of bases not matched to a gene: 4. This CDR3 spans 13 amino acids.

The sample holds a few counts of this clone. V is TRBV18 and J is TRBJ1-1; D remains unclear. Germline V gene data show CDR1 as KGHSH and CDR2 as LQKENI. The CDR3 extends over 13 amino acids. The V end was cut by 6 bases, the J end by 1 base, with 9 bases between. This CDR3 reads CASSIYRNTEAFF. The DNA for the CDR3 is TGTGCCAGCTCCATCTACAGGAACACTGAAGCTTTCTTT.

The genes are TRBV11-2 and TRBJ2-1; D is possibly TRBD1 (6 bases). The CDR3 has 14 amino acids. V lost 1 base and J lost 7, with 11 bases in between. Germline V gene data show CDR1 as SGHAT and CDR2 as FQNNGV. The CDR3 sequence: CASSLGQAPNEQFF. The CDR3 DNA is TGTGCCAGCAGCTTAGGACAGGCTCCAAATGAGCAGTTCTTC.

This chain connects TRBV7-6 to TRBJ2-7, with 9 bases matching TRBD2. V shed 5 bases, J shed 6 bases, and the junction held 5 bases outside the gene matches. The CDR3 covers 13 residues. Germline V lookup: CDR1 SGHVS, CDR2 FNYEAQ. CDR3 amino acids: CASSPPSGIEQYF. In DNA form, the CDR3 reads TGTGCCAGCAGCCCGCCTAGCGGGATCGAGCAGTACTTC.

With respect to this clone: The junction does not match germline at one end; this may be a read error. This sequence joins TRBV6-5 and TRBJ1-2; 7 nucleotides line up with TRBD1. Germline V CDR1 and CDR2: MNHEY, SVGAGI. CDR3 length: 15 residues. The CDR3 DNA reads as TGTGCCAGCAGTAACTCACAGGGGACTAACTATGGCTACACCTTC. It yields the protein CASSNSQGTNYGYTF.

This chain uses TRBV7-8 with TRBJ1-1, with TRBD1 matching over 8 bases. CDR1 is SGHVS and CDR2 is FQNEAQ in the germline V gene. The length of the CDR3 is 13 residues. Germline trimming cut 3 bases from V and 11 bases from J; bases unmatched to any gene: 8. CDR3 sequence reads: CASSLDRAHNAFF. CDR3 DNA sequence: TGTGCCAGCAGCTTGGACAGGGCTCATAATGCTTTCTTT. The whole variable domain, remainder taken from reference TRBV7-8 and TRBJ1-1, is GAGVSQSPRYKVAKRGQDVALRCDPISGHVSLFWYQQALGQGPEFLTYFQNEAQLDKSGLPSDRFFAERPEGSVSTLKIQRTQQEDSAVYLCASSLDRAHNAFFGQGTRLTVV.

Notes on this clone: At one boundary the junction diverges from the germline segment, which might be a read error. Here the CDR3 reads CAGSLQPGSTDTQYF. Here the CDR3 DNA reads TGTGCCGGCAGCTTACAGCCCGGGAGCACAGATACGCAGTATTTT. The chain is built from TRBV11-2 and TRBJ2-3; the D is unclear. CDR3 length: 15 amino acids. Germline V lookup: CDR1 SGHAT, CDR2 FQNNGV. The whole variable domain, remainder taken from reference TRBV11-2 and TRBJ2-3, is EAGVAQSPRYKIIEKRQSVAFWCNPISGHATLYWYQQILGQGPKLLIQFQNNGVVDDSQLPKDRFSAERLKGVDSTLKIQPAKLEDSAVYLCAGSLQPGSTDTQYFGPGTRLTVL.

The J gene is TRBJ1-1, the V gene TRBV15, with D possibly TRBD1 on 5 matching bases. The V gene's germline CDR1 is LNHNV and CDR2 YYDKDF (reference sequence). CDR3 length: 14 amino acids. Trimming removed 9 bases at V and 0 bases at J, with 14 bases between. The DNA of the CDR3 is TGTGCCACGGTACGTGGGGGGGTGAACACTGAAGCTTTCTTT. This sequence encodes CATVRGGVNTEAFF.

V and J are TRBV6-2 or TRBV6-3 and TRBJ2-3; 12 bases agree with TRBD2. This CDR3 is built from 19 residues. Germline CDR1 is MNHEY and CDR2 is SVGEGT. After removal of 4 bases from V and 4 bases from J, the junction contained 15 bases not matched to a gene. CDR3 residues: CASSFPRGSTSGSPDTQYF. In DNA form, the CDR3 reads TGTGCCAGCAGTTTTCCCAGGGGTTCGACTAGCGGGAGCCCAGATACGCAGTATTTT.

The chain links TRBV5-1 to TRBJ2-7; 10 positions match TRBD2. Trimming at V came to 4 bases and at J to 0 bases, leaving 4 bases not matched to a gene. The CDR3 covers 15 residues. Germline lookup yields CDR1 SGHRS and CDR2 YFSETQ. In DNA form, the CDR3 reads TGCGCCAGCAGCAAAGGGACTAGCGTCTCCTACGAGCAGTACTTC. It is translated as CASSKGTSVSYEQYF.

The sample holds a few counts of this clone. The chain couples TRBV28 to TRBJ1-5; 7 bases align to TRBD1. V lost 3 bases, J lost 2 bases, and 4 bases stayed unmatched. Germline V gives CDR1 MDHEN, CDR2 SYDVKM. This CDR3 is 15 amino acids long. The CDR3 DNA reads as TGTGCCAGCAGTTTGAGACAGGGTGGCAATCAGCCCCAGCATTTT. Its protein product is CASSLRQGGNQPQHF.

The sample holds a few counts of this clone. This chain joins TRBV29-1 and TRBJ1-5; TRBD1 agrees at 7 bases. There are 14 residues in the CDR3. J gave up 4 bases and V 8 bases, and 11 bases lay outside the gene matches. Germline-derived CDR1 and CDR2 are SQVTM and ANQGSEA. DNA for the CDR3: TGCAGCCTACCCCGACAGGGTGCAAATCAGCCCCAGCATTTT. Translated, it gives CSLPRQGANQPQHF.

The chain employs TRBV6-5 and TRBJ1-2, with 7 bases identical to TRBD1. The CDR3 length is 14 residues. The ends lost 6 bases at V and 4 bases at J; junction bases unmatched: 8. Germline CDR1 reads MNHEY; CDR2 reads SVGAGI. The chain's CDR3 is CASSPGQSAYGYTF. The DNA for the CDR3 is TGTGCCAGCAGCCCGGGACAGTCAGCCTATGGCTACACCTTC.

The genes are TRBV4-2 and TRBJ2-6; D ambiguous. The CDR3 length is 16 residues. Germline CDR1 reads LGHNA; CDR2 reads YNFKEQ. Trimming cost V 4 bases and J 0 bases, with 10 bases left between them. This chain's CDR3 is CASSPQFASGANVLTF. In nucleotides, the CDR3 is TGTGCCAGCAGCCCTCAGTTCGCCTCTGGGGCCAACGTCCTGACTTTC.

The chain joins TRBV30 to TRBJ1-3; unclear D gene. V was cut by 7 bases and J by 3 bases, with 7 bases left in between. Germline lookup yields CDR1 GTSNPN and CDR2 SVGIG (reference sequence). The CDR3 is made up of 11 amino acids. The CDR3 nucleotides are TGTGCCTCCTTGCGTGGAAACACCATATATTTT. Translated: CASLRGNTIYF.